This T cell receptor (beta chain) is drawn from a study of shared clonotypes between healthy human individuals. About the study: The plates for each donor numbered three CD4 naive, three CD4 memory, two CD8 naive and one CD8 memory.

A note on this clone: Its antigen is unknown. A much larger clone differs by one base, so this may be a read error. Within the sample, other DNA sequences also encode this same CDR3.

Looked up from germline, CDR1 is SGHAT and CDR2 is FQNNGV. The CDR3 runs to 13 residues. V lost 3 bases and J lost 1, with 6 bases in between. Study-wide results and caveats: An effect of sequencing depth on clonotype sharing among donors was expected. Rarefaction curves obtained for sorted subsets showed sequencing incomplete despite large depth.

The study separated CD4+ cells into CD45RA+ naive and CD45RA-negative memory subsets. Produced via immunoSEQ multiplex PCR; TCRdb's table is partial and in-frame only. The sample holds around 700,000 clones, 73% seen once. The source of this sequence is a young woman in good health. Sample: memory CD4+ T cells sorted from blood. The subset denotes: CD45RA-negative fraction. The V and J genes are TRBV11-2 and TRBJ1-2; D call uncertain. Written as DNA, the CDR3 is TGTGCCAGCAGCTTCGACGGTAACTATGGCTACACCTTC. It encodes CASSFDGNYGYTF. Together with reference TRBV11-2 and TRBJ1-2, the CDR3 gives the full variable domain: EAGVAQSPRYKIIEKRQSVAFWCNPISGHATLYWYQQILGQGPKLLIQFQNNGVVDDSQLPKDRFSAERLKGVDSTLKIQPAKLEDSAVYLCASSFDGNYGYTFGSGTRLTVV.